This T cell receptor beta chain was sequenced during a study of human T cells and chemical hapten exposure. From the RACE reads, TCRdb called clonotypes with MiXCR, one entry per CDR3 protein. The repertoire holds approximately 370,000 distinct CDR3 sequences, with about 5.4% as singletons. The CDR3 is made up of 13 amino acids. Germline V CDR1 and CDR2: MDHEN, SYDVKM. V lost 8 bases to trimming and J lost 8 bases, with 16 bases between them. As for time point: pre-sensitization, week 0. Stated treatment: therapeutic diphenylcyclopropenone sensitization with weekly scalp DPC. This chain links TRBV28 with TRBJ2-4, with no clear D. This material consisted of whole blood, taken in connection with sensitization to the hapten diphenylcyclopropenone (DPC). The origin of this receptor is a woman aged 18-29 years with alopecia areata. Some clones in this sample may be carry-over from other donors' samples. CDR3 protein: CASRSLGSDIQYF. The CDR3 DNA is TGTGCCAGCCGGTCACTCGGTAGTGACATTCAGTACTTC.